The 21 T cell receptor beta chains listed next were all sequenced from one sample in a study of blood T cell repertoires in COVID-19. The data were produced by immunoSEQ multiplex PCR, yet TCRdb's version contains in-frame clones alone and is incomplete. The table records about 170,000 clones, 86% of them present only once. Sequenced input: peripheral blood. The receptors were sampled from a woman aged 55-70 years with COVID-19, enrolled during active disease.

This clone has just a few counts. The genes are TRBV4-3 and TRBJ2-7; 10 bases map to TRBD1. From germline, CDR1 is LGHNA and CDR2 YSLEER. The CDR3 length is 16 residues. Trimming cost V 0 bases and J 5 bases; bases outside gene matches: 7. The DNA of the CDR3 is TGCGCCAGCAGCCAAGATCTCGGGACAGGGGCGGACGAGCAGTACTTC. It specifies CASSQDLGTGADEQYF.

This clone showed up just a few times. The rearrangement links TRBV29-1 to TRBJ2-5; 10 bases match TRBD1. Germline-derived CDR1 and CDR2 are SQVTM and ANQGSEA. The CDR3 covers 14 residues. V was clipped by 4 bases and J by 3 bases; unmatched bases: 5. The CDR3: CSVGDRGIEETQYF. In nucleotides, the CDR3 is TGCAGCGTTGGGGACAGGGGAATCGAAGAGACCCAGTACTTC.

There are a few counts of this clone. The chain couples TRBV6-5 to TRBJ2-1; 8 bases are a match to TRBD2. Germline CDR1 reads MNHEY; CDR2 reads SVGAGI. This CDR3 comprises 13 residues. V gave up 7 bases and J gave up 4 bases; unmatched junction bases: 3. The CDR3 protein is CASNPSGYNEQFF. The CDR3 DNA follows: TGTGCCAGCAACCCTAGCGGGTACAATGAGCAGTTCTTC.

This chain links TRBV10-3 with TRBJ1-6; 10 positions match TRBD1. Germline CDR1 is ENHRY and CDR2 is SYGVKD. This CDR3 region has 18 residues. V trimming: 8 bases; J trimming: 8 bases; junction bases outside the gene matches: 18. The DNA for the CDR3 is TGTGCCATCGGTATGACAGGGGGCGATCTCCATGCCTATTCACCCCTCCACTTT. It is translated as CAIGMTGGDLHAYSPLHF.

This chain links TRBV5-1 with TRBJ2-2; possible D gene TRBD1, 5 bases. V was clipped by 4 bases and J by 5 bases, with 12 bases between them. Looked up from germline, CDR1 is SGHRS and CDR2 is YFSETQ. CDR3 size: 14 residues. CDR3 sequence: CASSLIQATGELFF. The CDR3 nucleotides read TGCGCCAGCAGCCTCATACAGGCGACCGGGGAGCTGTTTTTT.

This clone appeared a single time. V usage is TRBV7-2 and J usage is TRBJ2-5, with TRBD2 matching over 8 bases. Germline CDR1 and CDR2: SGHTA and FQGNSA. CDR3 length equals 16 residues. With 1 base clipped from V and 4 bases from J, the junction kept 8 bases outside the gene matches. DNA for the CDR3: TGTGCCAGCAGCTTAGGGGTAGCGGGAAGAGGAGAGACCCAGTACTTC. Translating it yields CASSLGVAGRGETQYF.

CDR3: CAISESGTASYEQYF. CDR3 nucleotides: TGTGCCATCAGTGAGTCAGGGACAGCCTCCTACGAGCAGTACTTC. V usage is TRBV10-3 and J usage is TRBJ2-7, with 7 bases identical to TRBD1. CDR1 is ENHRY, CDR2 SYGVKD, per germline. Unmatched junction bases numbered 2, after V lost 0 bases and J lost 0 bases. This CDR3 comprises 15 residues.

The rearrangement uses TRBV24-1 and TRBJ2-6, with TRBD1 matching 7 bases. This CDR3 spans 19 amino acids. V shed 4 bases, J shed 2 bases, and the junction held 13 bases outside the gene matches. The germline V gene encodes CDR1 KGHDR and CDR2 SFDVKD. The CDR3 loop reads CATSDTSLRTGAGANVLTF. The CDR3 nucleotides are TGTGCCACCAGTGACACCTCTTTGCGGACAGGCGCTGGGGCCAACGTCCTGACTTTC.

The chain carries TRBV30 and TRBJ2-7, with a weak D call TRBD2 (6 bases). The CDR3 is 12 residues long. The V gene's germline CDR1 is GTSNPN and CDR2 SVGIG (reference sequence). The V gene lost 4 bases and the J gene lost 1 base, with 8 bases spanning the gap. The CDR3 bases are TGTGCCTGGATGCGGGGTTCCTACGAGCAGTACTTC. It specifies CAWMRGSYEQYF. The entire variable domain, with the rest obtained from reference TRBV30 and TRBJ2-7, is as follows: SQTIHQWPATLVQPVGSPLSLECTVEGTSNPNLYWYRQAAGRGLQLLFYSVGIGQISSEVPQNLSASRPQDRQFILSSKKLLLSDSGFYLCAWMRGSYEQYFGPGTRLTVT.

This clone was detected only a few times. V usage is TRBV18 and J usage is TRBJ1-1, with D perhaps TRBD1 (6 bases). The CDR3 has 13 amino acids. Trimming removed 5 bases at V and 4 bases at J, with 11 bases between. Per the germline V gene, CDR1 is KGHSH and CDR2 is LQKENI. This CDR3 reads CASSNRGGTEAFF. The CDR3 nucleotides are TGTGCCAGCTCAAACAGAGGGGGCACTGAAGCTTTCTTT.

The V gene is TRBV24-1, the J gene TRBJ2-1; TRBD1 matches at 7 bases. With V trimmed by 7 bases and J by 7 bases, 3 bases remained unmatched. This CDR3 spans 12 amino acids. Germline values: CDR1 KGHDR, CDR2 SFDVKD. DNA of the CDR3: TGTGCCACCAGGGACAGGAGAAATGAGCAGTTCTTC. Residues: CATRDRRNEQFF.

This rearrangement joins TRBV7-2 to TRBJ2-3; D might be TRBD1 (6 bases). Germline V gene sequence: CDR1 SGHTA, CDR2 FQGNSA. CDR3 length equals 16 residues. V was cut by 2 bases and J by 4 bases, with 16 bases left in between. The CDR3 region is CASSLMGVRGPDTQYF. DNA for the CDR3: TGTGCCAGCAGCTTAATGGGAGTCAGGGGCCCAGATACGCAGTATTTT.

The CDR3 is CASSPRSRDRTTEAFF. CDR3 nucleotides: TGTGCCAGCAGTCCCCGGAGCCGGGACAGGACCACTGAAGCTTTCTTT. J is TRBJ1-1 and V is TRBV28, with 8 positions matching TRBD1. V was clipped by 5 bases and J by 4 bases; unmatched bases: 12. Germline assignment: CDR1 MDHEN and CDR2 SYDVKM. The CDR3 runs 16 residues.

This clone has just one count. The chain recombines TRBV2 with TRBJ1-2; D is possibly TRBD1 (6 bases). Germline assignment: CDR1 SNHLY and CDR2 FYNNEI. The CDR3 consists of 14 residues. V lost 4 bases to trimming and J lost 3 bases, with 12 bases between them. CDR3 region: CASSAEQGDYGYTF. CDR3 nucleotides: TGTGCCAGCAGTGCTGAACAGGGCGACTATGGCTACACCTTC.

This clone was seen only once. The CDR3 spells CASSQGYGQGLYEQYF. CDR3 DNA: TGTGCCAGCAGCCAGGGGTATGGACAGGGGTTATACGAGCAGTACTTC. This chain links TRBV3-1 (or the pseudogene TRBV3-2) with TRBJ2-7; 9 nucleotides match TRBD1. The ends lost 3 bases at V and 4 bases at J; junction bases unmatched: 10. Germline V CDR1 and CDR2: LGHDT, YNNKEL (reference sequence). The CDR3 is 16 residues long.

This chain connects TRBV11-3 to TRBJ2-5; D possibly corresponds to TRBD2 (6 bases). Germline-derived CDR1 and CDR2 are SGHNT and YENEEA. The CDR3 extends over 14 amino acids. V was clipped by 5 bases and J by 4 bases, with 14 bases between them. The CDR3 protein is CASSRRGDGETQYF. CDR3 nucleotide sequence: TGTGCCAGCAGCCGCCGCGGGGACGGAGAGACCCAGTACTTC.

This CDR3 reads CASSRQKGKEQYF. CDR3 DNA: TGTGCCAGCAGTCGCCAAAAGGGGAAGGAGCAGTACTTC. V and J are TRBV6-5 and TRBJ2-7; tentative D call: TRBD1 (5 bases). From germline, CDR1 is MNHEY and CDR2 SVGAGI. This CDR3 is built from 13 residues. Trimming left V 5 bases short and J 7 bases short, with 15 bases between.

The rearrangement uses TRBV21-1 and TRBJ1-5; the table's D call of TRBD1 was not tested on the DNA. TRBV21-1 is a pseudogene locus. The CDR3 extends over 17 amino acids. The CDR3 sequence: CASSKVSRDNSNQPQHF. CDR3 DNA: TGTGCCAGCAGCAAAGTATCCCGCGACAATAGCAATCAGCCCCAGCATTTT.

Here the CDR3 DNA reads TGCGCCAGCAGCCGAGGGACTAGCGGGAGGGTAGGCACCGGGGAGCTGTTTTTT. It translates to CASSRGTSGRVGTGELFF. This chain connects TRBV4-3 to TRBJ2-2; 16 bases fit TRBD2. The CDR3 sequence is 18 residues long. With V trimmed by 4 bases and J by 4 bases, 6 bases remained unmatched. Germline lookup yields CDR1 LGHNA and CDR2 YSLEER.

The chain joins TRBV24-1 to TRBJ1-5; no clear D gene. CDR1 is KGHDR, CDR2 SFDVKD, per germline. V lost 3 bases and J 1 base, leaving 9 bases between the germline ends. This CDR3 has 15 residues. CDR3 bases: TGTGCCACCAGTGATACCCGGGGAAGCAATCAGCCCCAGCATTTT. Translating gives CATSDTRGSNQPQHF.

This clone occurred once. The gene calls are TRBV7-3 and TRBJ2-3; TRBD2 matches at 9 bases. V shed 4 bases and J 1 base; nucleotides not matched to a gene: 15. The germline V gene has CDR1 SGHTA and CDR2 FQGTGA. This CDR3 contains 19 residues. As DNA, the CDR3 is TGTGCCAGCAGCTCCGGAGCTGGGGTAGCGGGAGTGGGCACAGATACGCAGTATTTT. As protein: CASSSGAGVAGVGTDTQYF.